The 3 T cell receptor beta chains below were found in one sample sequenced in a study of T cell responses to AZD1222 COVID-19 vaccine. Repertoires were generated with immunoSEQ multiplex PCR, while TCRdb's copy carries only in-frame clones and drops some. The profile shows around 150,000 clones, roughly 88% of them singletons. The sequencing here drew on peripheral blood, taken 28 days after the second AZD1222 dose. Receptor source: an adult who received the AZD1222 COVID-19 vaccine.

The CDR3 spells CASSQDTRATYNEQFF. DNA for the CDR3: TGTGCCAGCAGCCAAGACACGAGGGCCACCTACAATGAGCAGTTCTTC. The gene calls are TRBV4-2 and TRBJ2-1; possibly TRBD2 for D (5 bases). Trimming stripped 0 bases from V and 2 bases from J, with 11 bases between. The germline gives CDR1 LGHNA, CDR2 YNFKEQ. The CDR3 is 16 amino acids.

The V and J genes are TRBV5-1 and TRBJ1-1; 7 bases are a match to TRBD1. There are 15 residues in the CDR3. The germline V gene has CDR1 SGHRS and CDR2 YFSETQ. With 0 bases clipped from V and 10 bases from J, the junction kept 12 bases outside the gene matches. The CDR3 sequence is CASSLASGGSIGAFF. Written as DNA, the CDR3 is TGCGCCAGCAGCTTGGCATCAGGGGGGAGTATTGGAGCTTTCTTT.

CDR3 DNA: TGTGCCGGCGGAGGCAGGCCCATGGGCTCCTATAATTCACCCCTCCACTTT. Amino acid sequence: CAGGGRPMGSYNSPLHF. J is TRBJ1-6 and V is TRBV28; no clear D gene. The CDR3 has 17 amino acids. Germline CDR1 reads MDHEN; CDR2 reads SYDVKM. The V gene lost 11 bases and the J gene lost 0 bases, with 20 bases spanning the gap.